These 9 T cell receptor beta chains were all obtained from the same sample, sequenced in a study of blood T cell repertoires in COVID-19. Sequenced by immunoSEQ multiplex PCR; TCRdb stores in-frame clones only, minus some. The sample lists 400,000 to 550,000 clones; around nine tenths were seen once. Sequenced sample: peripheral blood. Receptor source: a woman aged 30 to 39 with acute or convalescent COVID-19.

The J gene is TRBJ2-1, the V gene TRBV3-1 (or the pseudogene TRBV3-2), with 9 bases lining up with TRBD2. V lost 1 base to trimming and J lost 6 bases; unmatched junction nucleotides: 4. Germline values: CDR1 LGHDT, CDR2 YNNKEL (reference sequence). The CDR3 covers 15 residues. The CDR3 is CASSQASRGGNEQFF. In nucleotides, the CDR3 is TGTGCCAGCAGCCAAGCCTCGCGGGGGGGCAATGAGCAGTTCTTC.

Details on this clone: Other DNA variants within this sample encode the same CDR3. The V call is TRBV18, the J call TRBJ1-1, with D uncertain. This CDR3 is 13 amino acids long. CDR1 is KGHSH, CDR2 LQKENI, per germline. With 3 bases removed from V and 5 bases from J, the gap between germline ends came to 10 bases. DNA for the CDR3: TGTGCCAGCTCACCCCAGGTAAATACTGAAGCTTTCTTT. This codes for CASSPQVNTEAFF. Full variable domain (outside the CDR3, taken from reference TRBV18 and TRBJ1-1): NAGVMQNPRHLVRRRGQEARLRCSPMKGHSHVYWYRQLPEEGLKFMVYLQKENIIDESGMPKERFSAEFPKEGPSILRIQQVVRGDSAAYFCASSPQVNTEAFFGQGTRLTVV.

V and J are TRBV24-1 and TRBJ2-1; 13 bases fit TRBD2. Germline V CDR1 and CDR2: KGHDR, SFDVKD. This CDR3 has 14 amino acids. V was pared by 9 bases and J by 6 bases, with 4 bases of the junction left unmatched. The CDR3 is CATEGTSGVNEQFF. The CDR3 coding sequence is TGTGCCACCGAGGGGACTAGCGGGGTCAATGAGCAGTTCTTC.

The rearrangement joins TRBV2 to TRBJ1-5, with D possibly being TRBD1 (5 bases). Trimming stripped 6 bases from V and 2 bases from J, with 17 bases between. CDR1 is SNHLY, CDR2 FYNNEI, per germline. The CDR3 is made up of 16 amino acids. In nucleotides, the CDR3 is TGTGCCAGCAGCCCTGCAGGGCGGTCGCGCAATCAGCCCCAGCATTTT. Translation gives CASSPAGRSRNQPQHF.

This rearrangement joins TRBV11-2 to TRBJ1-3, with TRBD1 matching 8 bases. Germline V lookup: CDR1 SGHAT, CDR2 FQNNGV. The V and J ends lost 5 bases and 4 bases, in that order; junction bases with no gene match: 7. The CDR3 is made up of 15 amino acids. CDR3 DNA: TGTGCCAGCAGCGCTCCTCGACAGGGGGGAAACACCATATATTTT. Translating gives CASSAPRQGGNTIYF.

This chain joins TRBV24-1 and TRBJ2-7; the D gene is possibly TRBD2 (5 bases). Germline lookup yields CDR1 KGHDR and CDR2 SFDVKD. The CDR3 contains 15 residues. V was clipped by 2 bases and J by 6 bases, with 16 bases between them. CDR3 sequence reads: CATSDSAGVAGEQYF. CDR3 bases: TGTGCCACCAGTGATTCGGCCGGGGTCGCCGGCGAGCAGTACTTC.

This clone was counted only a few times. This chain joins TRBV30 and TRBJ1-1; perhaps TRBD1 as D (6 bases). V lost 5 bases, J lost 4 bases, and 14 bases lay in between. Germline values: CDR1 GTSNPN, CDR2 SVGIG (reference sequence). This CDR3 has 13 amino acids. DNA for the CDR3: TGTGCCTGGGGTCTACAGGGCGGCACTGAAGCTTTCTTT. Its translation: CAWGLQGGTEAFF.

The table lists this clone with a count of one. The V and J genes are TRBV30 and TRBJ1-1; TRBD1 agrees at 8 bases. The germline V gene encodes CDR1 GTSNPN and CDR2 SVGIG (reference sequence). The CDR3 has 12 residues. In DNA, the CDR3 is TGTGCATGTCAGACAGGGGACACTGAAGCTTTCTTT. Protein: CACQTGDTEAFF. Supplemented by reference TRBV30 and TRBJ1-1, the full variable domain reads SQTIHQWPATLVQPVGSPLSLECTVEGTSNPNLYWYRQAAGRGLQLLFYSVGIGQISSEVPQNLSASRPQDRQFILSSKKLLLSDSGFYLCACQTGDTEAFFGQGTRLTVV.

CDR3 DNA: TGTGCCACCCGGGAGGGCGCAGTGAACACTGAAGCTTTCTTT. Its protein is CATREGAVNTEAFF. This chain uses TRBV27 with TRBJ1-1; no reliable D call. This CDR3 region has 14 residues. V lost 10 bases and J 0 bases, leaving 15 bases between the germline ends. Germline loops: CDR1 MNHEY, CDR2 SMNVEV (reference sequence).